The rows below give T cell receptor beta chains drawn from one sample of a study of T-cell memory formation after mild COVID-19. TCRdb called the 5' RACE reads again in MiXCR, with one record for every CDR3 protein. The data hold roughly 450,000 distinct CDR3 sequences, with over 15% observed a single time. The sample comprised PBMCs or a T cell subset sorted from them (not recorded which). Every receptor here comes from an adult woman who had mild COVID-19 (a few samples of this study predate the infection). Cell type and time point are not known. CDR3s include the opening cysteine and the closing phenylalanine or tryptophan. The order of the fields is D gene, J gene, clone size, CDR3 length, V gene, CDR3 DNA, CDR3 protein. The D gene is left open where the match is weak. The size entry is marked missing in some rows and otherwise reads once, few, many or a size class.

d_gene: NA; j_gene: TRBJ2-5; abundance: few; len: 12; v_gene: TRBV6-5; CDR3nt: TGTGCCAGCAGGTCGAGGGGAGAGACCCAGTACTTC; CDR3aa: CASRSRGETQYF
d_gene: TRBD1; j_gene: TRBJ2-7; abundance: NA; len: 14; v_gene: TRBV6-1; CDR3nt: TGTGCCAGCAATGCAGGGGGCCTCCCATACGAGCAGTACTTC; CDR3aa: CASNAGGLPYEQYF
d_gene: NA; j_gene: TRBJ2-1; abundance: NA; len: 16; v_gene: TRBV7-2; CDR3nt: TGTGCCAGCAGCCCAGCTAGGGGGAGGTATAACAATGAGCAGTTCTTC; CDR3aa: CASSPARGRYNNEQFF
d_gene: NA; j_gene: TRBJ2-1; abundance: NA; len: 12; v_gene: TRBV12-3/TRBV12-4; CDR3nt: TGTGCCAGCACCACTATCATTGATGAGCAGTTCTTC; CDR3aa: CASTTIIDEQFF
d_gene: NA; j_gene: TRBJ1-1; abundance: few; len: 13; v_gene: TRBV7-9; CDR3nt: TGTGCCAGCAGCTTAGTGCGTCAGGCTGAAGCTTTCTTT; CDR3aa: CASSLVRQAEAFF
d_gene: NA; j_gene: TRBJ1-1; abundance: once; len: 13; v_gene: TRBV30; CDR3nt: TGTGCCTGGAGTGAAGATATAGGGAGGAAAGCTTTCTTT; CDR3aa: CAWSEDIGRKAFF
d_gene: TRBD1; j_gene: TRBJ2-7; abundance: NA; len: 15; v_gene: TRBV2; CDR3nt: TGTGCCAGCAGGTACAGGGGGCTAGGATCCTACGAGCAGTACTTC; CDR3aa: CASRYRGLGSYEQYF
d_gene: NA; j_gene: TRBJ1-5; abundance: NA; len: 15; v_gene: TRBV19; CDR3nt: TGTGCCAGTAGTATAGTTGACAGTAGCAATCAGCCCCAGCATTTT; CDR3aa: CASSIVDSSNQPQHF
d_gene: NA; j_gene: TRBJ1-2; abundance: NA; len: 18; v_gene: TRBV7-9; CDR3nt: TGTGCCAGCAGCTTTGCCCTCGAGGTGACAGGAGGCCGGAACGGCTACACCTTC; CDR3aa: CASSFALEVTGGRNGYTF
d_gene: NA; j_gene: TRBJ1-2; abundance: NA; len: 14; v_gene: TRBV5-1; CDR3nt: TGCGCCAGCAGCTCCGGACCGGCTAACTATGGCTACACCTTC; CDR3aa: CASSSGPANYGYTF
d_gene: TRBD2; j_gene: TRBJ2-1; abundance: NA; len: 17; v_gene: TRBV27; CDR3nt: TGTGCCAGCAGTTTGGTTGGTGCGGGGGGGCCTGTTGATGAGCAGTTCTTC; CDR3aa: CASSLVGAGGPVDEQFF
d_gene: NA; j_gene: TRBJ1-2; abundance: few; len: 15; v_gene: TRBV7-6; CDR3nt: TGTGCCAGCAGCCACTCCCTGGGTGGGGGGCTCGGCTACACCTTC; CDR3aa: CASSHSLGGGLGYTF
d_gene: NA; j_gene: TRBJ1-1; abundance: NA; len: 14; v_gene: TRBV7-7; CDR3nt: TGTGCTAGCAGCCCGTTAGACAGGCGGTTTACAGCTTTCTTT; CDR3aa: CASSPLDRRFTAFF
d_gene: NA; j_gene: TRBJ2-7; abundance: few; len: 14; v_gene: TRBV27; CDR3nt: TGTGCCAGCAGTCCCAGGGGACGAAGCATCGAGCAGTACTTC; CDR3aa: CASSPRGRSIEQYF
d_gene: TRBD2; j_gene: TRBJ2-3; abundance: NA; len: 15; v_gene: TRBV14; CDR3nt: TGTGCCAGCAGCCCCAGGACTAGCGTCACAGATACGCAGTATTTT; CDR3aa: CASSPRTSVTDTQYF
d_gene: NA; j_gene: TRBJ1-3; abundance: NA; len: 15; v_gene: TRBV4-1; CDR3nt: TGCGCCAGCAGCCAAGAGAGGAACTCTGGAAACACCATATATTTT; CDR3aa: CASSQERNSGNTIYF
d_gene: NA; j_gene: TRBJ2-7; abundance: NA; len: 14; v_gene: TRBV18; CDR3nt: TGTGCCAGCTCACAGGGGACTGCCACCTACGAGCAGTACTTC; CDR3aa: CASSQGTATYEQYF
d_gene: NA; j_gene: TRBJ2-3; abundance: NA; len: 16; v_gene: TRBV27; CDR3nt: TGTGCCAGCAGTTTAACAGGGCTGGGTAGCACAGATACGCAGTATTTT; CDR3aa: CASSLTGLGSTDTQYF
d_gene: NA; j_gene: TRBJ2-1; abundance: few; len: 10; v_gene: TRBV6-1; CDR3nt: TGTGCCAGCAGCTCCATAAGACTACTCTTC; CDR3aa: CASSSIRLLF
d_gene: NA; j_gene: TRBJ2-7; abundance: NA; len: 13; v_gene: TRBV18; CDR3nt: TGTGCCAGCTCACCAGTCAGGACCTACGAGCAGTACTTC; CDR3aa: CASSPVRTYEQYF
d_gene: TRBD1; j_gene: TRBJ1-6; abundance: NA; len: 17; v_gene: TRBV5-6; CDR3nt: TGTGCCAGCAGCTTCCGGACAGGGACGACCTATAATTCACCCCTCCACTTT; CDR3aa: CASSFRTGTTYNSPLHF
d_gene: TRBD1; j_gene: TRBJ2-5; abundance: NA; len: 13; v_gene: TRBV10-2; CDR3nt: TGCGCCAGCAGTGAGTTCCCACAGGGGAGCCAGTACTTC; CDR3aa: CASSEFPQGSQYF
d_gene: NA; j_gene: TRBJ2-1; abundance: NA; len: 18; v_gene: TRBV29-1; CDR3nt: TGCAGCGTTGATAAGCGGTCAGAGCCCCCAAGCTCCTACAATGAGCAGTTCTTC; CDR3aa: CSVDKRSEPPSSYNEQFF
d_gene: NA; j_gene: TRBJ2-7; abundance: NA; len: 13; v_gene: TRBV4-2; CDR3nt: TGTGCCAGCAGCCCGCTAACCCAGGGAGAGCAGTACTTC; CDR3aa: CASSPLTQGEQYF
d_gene: TRBD1; j_gene: TRBJ2-3; abundance: few; len: 16; v_gene: TRBV9; CDR3nt: TGTGCCAGCAGCGTAGTCGAGACAGGGGTCACAGATACGCAGTATTTT; CDR3aa: CASSVVETGVTDTQYF
d_gene: TRBD1; j_gene: TRBJ1-5; abundance: NA; len: 14; v_gene: TRBV24-1; CDR3nt: TGTGCCACCAGGGGACAGGGGGCGAGTCAGCCCCAGCATTTT; CDR3aa: CATRGQGASQPQHF
d_gene: NA; j_gene: TRBJ2-7; abundance: NA; len: 12; v_gene: TRBV2; CDR3nt: TGTGCCAGCCGCCCCGGCTCCTACGAGCAGTACTTC; CDR3aa: CASRPGSYEQYF
d_gene: NA; j_gene: TRBJ1-1; abundance: once; len: 16; v_gene: TRBV28; CDR3nt: TGTGCCAGCAGGCCCCAAGGACAGCCCATGAACACTGAAGCTTTCTTT; CDR3aa: CASRPQGQPMNTEAFF
d_gene: TRBD2; j_gene: TRBJ2-6; abundance: few; len: 20; v_gene: TRBV7-8; CDR3nt: TGTGCCAGCAGCTCTTTACGACTCGGGACTAGCGGCTCTGGGGCCAACGTCCTGACTTTC; CDR3aa: CASSSLRLGTSGSGANVLTF
d_gene: TRBD1; j_gene: TRBJ2-7; abundance: NA; len: 13; v_gene: TRBV6-1; CDR3nt: TGTGCCAGCAGTAGGACAGGGGTGTACGAGCAGTACTTC; CDR3aa: CASSRTGVYEQYF
d_gene: NA; j_gene: TRBJ2-3; abundance: NA; len: 15; v_gene: TRBV6-5; CDR3nt: TGTGCCAGCAGTCCACAGCTCATCTCCCCAGATACGCAGTATTTT; CDR3aa: CASSPQLISPDTQYF
d_gene: NA; j_gene: TRBJ2-1; abundance: NA; len: 16; v_gene: TRBV9; CDR3nt: TGTGCCAGCAGCCCGAGGGGGGTCCCTGAGCACAATGAGCAGTTCTTC; CDR3aa: CASSPRGVPEHNEQFF
d_gene: NA; j_gene: TRBJ2-3; abundance: NA; len: 16; v_gene: TRBV18; CDR3nt: TGTGCCAGCTCACCACCTAGGGCGGCTATATCAGATACGCAGTATTTT; CDR3aa: CASSPPRAAISDTQYF
d_gene: NA; j_gene: TRBJ2-1; abundance: NA; len: 16; v_gene: TRBV6-6; CDR3nt: TGTGCCAGCAGTTACTCGAGTCTAGCGCTATACAATGAGCAGTTCTTC; CDR3aa: CASSYSSLALYNEQFF
d_gene: TRBD1; j_gene: TRBJ1-4; abundance: NA; len: 15; v_gene: TRBV11-2; CDR3nt: TGTGCCAGCAGGCAAAGACAGGGGAGTAATGAAAAACTGTTTTTT; CDR3aa: CASRQRQGSNEKLFF
d_gene: NA; j_gene: TRBJ2-7; abundance: few; len: 13; v_gene: TRBV4-1; CDR3nt: TGCGCCAGCAGCCAAGACAGGTTTGCCGAGCAGTACTTC; CDR3aa: CASSQDRFAEQYF
d_gene: NA; j_gene: TRBJ1-1; abundance: few; len: 12; v_gene: TRBV2; CDR3nt: TGTGCCAGCAGTGAATGGGCTGATGAAGCTTTCTTT; CDR3aa: CASSEWADEAFF
d_gene: NA; j_gene: TRBJ1-2; abundance: few; len: 14; v_gene: TRBV12-3/TRBV12-4; CDR3nt: TGTGCCAGCAGCCATAGGACAGTGTACTATGGCTACACCTTC; CDR3aa: CASSHRTVYYGYTF
d_gene: TRBD1; j_gene: TRBJ2-6; abundance: few; len: 16; v_gene: TRBV9; CDR3nt: TGTGCCAGCAGCAACTCCGACAGGGCTGGGGCCAACGTCCTGACTTTC; CDR3aa: CASSNSDRAGANVLTF
d_gene: TRBD1; j_gene: TRBJ2-7; abundance: few; len: 12; v_gene: TRBV29-1; CDR3nt: TGCAGCGTACGGGACAGCTTCTACGAGCAGTACTTC; CDR3aa: CSVRDSFYEQYF
d_gene: NA; j_gene: TRBJ1-4; abundance: NA; len: 15; v_gene: TRBV7-9; CDR3nt: TGTGCCAGCAGACGAACCGATAACCCAGGGGAAAAACTGTTTTTT; CDR3aa: CASRRTDNPGEKLFF
d_gene: NA; j_gene: TRBJ2-2; abundance: NA; len: 15; v_gene: TRBV5-1; CDR3nt: TGCGCCAGCAGCGGTAGGGTCCGAAACACCGGGGAGCTGTTTTTT; CDR3aa: CASSGRVRNTGELFF
d_gene: NA; j_gene: TRBJ2-1; abundance: NA; len: 14; v_gene: TRBV4-1; CDR3nt: TGCGCCAGCAGCCAAGTCGACCTTATAAATGAGCAGTTCTTC; CDR3aa: CASSQVDLINEQFF
d_gene: TRBD1; j_gene: TRBJ1-1; abundance: NA; len: 14; v_gene: TRBV5-5; CDR3nt: TGTGCCAGCAGCGTTAACAGGGGGCTCGGTGAAGCTTTCTTT; CDR3aa: CASSVNRGLGEAFF
d_gene: TRBD1; j_gene: TRBJ2-7; abundance: NA; len: 17; v_gene: TRBV12-3/TRBV12-4; CDR3nt: TGTGCCAGCAGTTTAGCGGATGGCAGGGGGCCGTTCGGCGAGCAGTACTTC; CDR3aa: CASSLADGRGPFGEQYF
d_gene: TRBD2; j_gene: TRBJ2-3; abundance: few; len: 14; v_gene: TRBV20-1; CDR3nt: TGCAGTGCCTGTCTAGCGGCCCTCACAGATACGCAGTATTTT; CDR3aa: CSACLAALTDTQYF
d_gene: NA; j_gene: TRBJ2-7; abundance: NA; len: 13; v_gene: TRBV20-1; CDR3nt: TGCAGTGCTAGACCCCCGGGAGCCTACGAGCAGTACTTC; CDR3aa: CSARPPGAYEQYF
d_gene: TRBD2; j_gene: TRBJ2-1; abundance: few; len: 16; v_gene: TRBV12-3/TRBV12-4; CDR3nt: TGTGCCAGCAGTTCTAAACCGGGACTAGCCCGGGGCGAGCAGTTCTTC; CDR3aa: CASSSKPGLARGEQFF
d_gene: NA; j_gene: TRBJ1-1; abundance: NA; len: 12; v_gene: TRBV21-1; CDR3nt: TGTGCCAGCAGCACCGCGGACACTGAAGCTTTCTTT; CDR3aa: CASSTADTEAFF
d_gene: NA; j_gene: TRBJ2-3; abundance: few; len: 14; v_gene: TRBV6-5; CDR3nt: TGTGCCAGCAGTTATTGGCGGGATACAGATACGCAGTATTTT; CDR3aa: CASSYWRDTDTQYF
d_gene: NA; j_gene: TRBJ2-1; abundance: NA; len: 12; v_gene: TRBV7-2; CDR3nt: TGTGCCAGCAGCAGGACAGTGGGTGAGCAGTTCTTC; CDR3aa: CASSRTVGEQFF
d_gene: NA; j_gene: TRBJ1-1; abundance: NA; len: 13; v_gene: TRBV5-1; CDR3nt: TGCGCCAGCAACCTAGATAAGGGCGCTGAAGCTTTCTTT; CDR3aa: CASNLDKGAEAFF
d_gene: TRBD1; j_gene: TRBJ1-5; abundance: few; len: 15; v_gene: TRBV7-2; CDR3nt: TGTGCCAGCAGCTCAAGGACAGGGGACAATCAGCCCCAGCATTTT; CDR3aa: CASSSRTGDNQPQHF
d_gene: NA; j_gene: TRBJ1-3; abundance: NA; len: 14; v_gene: TRBV29-1; CDR3nt: TGCAGCGCCCAGAGAGGAGGGGACGGAAACACCATATATTTT; CDR3aa: CSAQRGGDGNTIYF
d_gene: TRBD1; j_gene: TRBJ2-1; abundance: NA; len: 15; v_gene: TRBV29-1; CDR3nt: TGCAGCGTTGAAACGGGACAGGGACACTACAATGAGCAGTTCTTC; CDR3aa: CSVETGQGHYNEQFF
d_gene: TRBD2; j_gene: TRBJ2-3; abundance: NA; len: 15; v_gene: TRBV9; CDR3nt: TGTGCCAGCAGCGTAGAGGGACTAGCGGGGGAAACGCAGTATTTT; CDR3aa: CASSVEGLAGETQYF
d_gene: TRBD2; j_gene: TRBJ2-5; abundance: NA; len: 18; v_gene: TRBV3-1; CDR3nt: TGTGCCAGCAGCCAAGGGCTCGCGGGGGGATCCCTCCAAGAGACCCAGTACTTC; CDR3aa: CASSQGLAGGSLQETQYF
d_gene: TRBD1; j_gene: TRBJ1-2; abundance: NA; len: 19; v_gene: TRBV3-1; CDR3nt: TGTGCCAGCAGCCAACAGAGGCCTACTGCCGGGACAGGGAACTATGGCTACACCTTC; CDR3aa: CASSQQRPTAGTGNYGYTF
d_gene: TRBD2; j_gene: TRBJ2-1; abundance: few; len: 17; v_gene: TRBV7-9; CDR3nt: TGTGCCAGCAGCAGAGCAGGGACTAGCGGCCCGTACAATGAGCAGTTCTTC; CDR3aa: CASSRAGTSGPYNEQFF
d_gene: TRBD1; j_gene: TRBJ1-1; abundance: few; len: 14; v_gene: TRBV3-1; CDR3nt: TGTGCCAGCAGCGCCCGAACAGGGGACACTGAAGCTTTCTTT; CDR3aa: CASSARTGDTEAFF